A single TCR beta chain is shown here with its context. Its antigen is unidentified. Libraries were prepared by immunoSEQ multiplex PCR; TCRdb keeps only in-frame clonotypes and omits some of them. Seen here are about 130,000 clones, 70% to 90% observed once, and the top ten hold roughly 2%. Germline V gives CDR1 MDHEN, CDR2 SYDVKM. V was clipped by 5 bases and J by 0 bases, with 8 bases between them. The CDR3 spans 15 residues. The sample is drawn from a study of cytotoxic CD8 clonotypes in ibrutinib-treated CLL. Study outcomes and limitations: Under treatment, the uncommon public clonotypes either contracted or remained stable.

The source of this sequence is a human donor with chronic lymphocytic leukemia. V and J are TRBV28 and TRBJ2-6; no clear D gene. The sample was PBMCs, taken after 24 months of ibrutinib treatment. CDR3 nucleotide sequence: TGTGCCAGCAGTCGACGTAACTCTGGGGCCAACGTCCTGACTTTC. Translation gives CASSRRNSGANVLTF.